These 32 T cell receptor beta chains originate from one sample sequenced in a study of CD8 T cells in Susac syndrome. cDNA came from 0.5 to 1 ug RNA primed by random hexamers. One entry per CDR3 protein, called by TCRdb with MiXCR from the immunoSEQ multiplex PCR reads. Among around 180,000 distinct CDR3 sequences, 95% were seen once, and the ten largest hold under 0.095%. The material sequenced was CD4+ T cells from PBMCs. These receptors were obtained from a human donor with multiple sclerosis.

This chain connects TRBV9 to TRBJ2-3, with TRBD2 matching 11 bases. CDR3 size: 18 residues. CDR1 and CDR2 (germline): SGDLS, YYNGEE. Germline trimming cut 4 bases from V and 5 bases from J; bases unmatched to any gene: 15. Here the CDR3 DNA reads TGTGCCAGCAGCATCACCGCCGCTAGCGGGGGGACCCAAGATACGCAGTATTTT. Amino acids: CASSITAASGGTQDTQYF.

The rearrangement uses TRBV2 and TRBJ2-7, with D unclear. The germline V and J ends were trimmed by 5 bases and 0 bases, with 11 bases remaining between them. Germline V gives CDR1 SNHLY, CDR2 FYNNEI. CDR3 size: 14 residues. The CDR3 loop is CASSFQQSSYEQYF. Written as DNA, the CDR3 is TGTGCCAGCAGTTTCCAGCAGTCCTCCTACGAGCAGTACTTC.

The chain uses TRBV3-1 and TRBJ1-1; D gene ambiguous. V was clipped by 1 base and J by 10 bases, with 13 bases between them. Per germline, CDR1 LGHDT and CDR2 YNNKEL (reference sequence). The CDR3 totals 13 residues. This CDR3 is CASSQAGSTGAFF. CDR3 DNA sequence: TGTGCCAGCAGCCAAGCGGGATCTACCGGAGCTTTCTTT.

The chain joins TRBV5-1 to TRBJ1-4; possibly TRBD1 for D (6 bases). The germline V and J ends were trimmed by 1 base and 4 bases, with 8 bases remaining between them. Germline assignment: CDR1 SGHRS and CDR2 YFSETQ. The CDR3 length is 14 residues. CDR3: CASSLSRGNEKLFF. The CDR3 DNA reads as TGCGCCAGCAGCTTGAGCAGGGGTAATGAAAAACTGTTTTTT. The variable domain in full, with the rest retrieved from reference TRBV5-1 and TRBJ1-4, is KAGVTQTPRYLIKTRGQQVTLSCSPISGHRSVSWYQQTPGQGLQFLFEYFSETQRNKGNFPGRFSGRQFSNSRSEMNVSTLELGDSALYLCASSLSRGNEKLFFGSGTQLSVL.

The chain links TRBV7-9 to TRBJ1-2, with no clear D. The V gene lost 2 bases and the J gene lost 4 bases, with 5 bases spanning the gap. Germline V gene lookup returns CDR1 SEHNR and CDR2 FQNEAQ (reference sequence). This CDR3 has 12 amino acids. In nucleotides, the CDR3 is TGTGCCAGCAGCTTACTGAGCTATGGCTACACCTTC. Translating gives CASSLLSYGYTF.

V usage is TRBV9 and J usage is TRBJ2-5; TRBD1 matches at 9 bases. The V gene end was trimmed by 5 bases and the J gene end by 4 bases; junction bases not matched to a gene: 6. Per germline, CDR1 SGDLS and CDR2 YYNGEE. The CDR3 runs 14 residues. As DNA, the CDR3 is TGTGCCAGCAGTGACAGGGGGGAGGCAGAGACCCAGTACTTC. Translated, it gives CASSDRGEAETQYF.

The chain is built from TRBV6-6 and TRBJ2-2, with TRBD2 as a possible D gene (7 bases). The CDR3 is 16 amino acids. V lost 6 bases, J lost 6 bases, and 20 bases lay in between. In germline, CDR1 is MNHNY, CDR2 SVGAGI (reference sequence). This chain's CDR3 is CASSSGGPLVAGELFF. For the CDR3, the DNA is TGTGCCAGCAGCTCGGGGGGCCCTTTAGTGGCCGGGGAGCTGTTTTTT.

The chain employs TRBV11-3 and TRBJ2-7; tentatively, D is TRBD1 (6 bases). The CDR3 has 12 residues. Per germline, CDR1 SGHNT and CDR2 YENEEA. Trimming stripped 5 bases from V and 3 bases from J, with 8 bases between. CDR3 DNA sequence: TGTGCCAGCAGCAAGGACAGCTACGAGCAGTACTTC. Translating gives CASSKDSYEQYF.

The V gene is TRBV12-3 or TRBV12-4, the J gene TRBJ1-5; D not certain. This CDR3 is 15 amino acids long. The V end was cut by 2 bases, the J end by 0 bases, with 8 bases between. CDR3 DNA: TGTGCCAGCAGTTTATACAGATATAGCAATCAGCCCCAGCATTTT. Protein product: CASSLYRYSNQPQHF.

The V call is TRBV12-3 or TRBV12-4, the J call TRBJ2-1, with 11 positions matching TRBD2. The CDR3 consists of 15 residues. Trimming cost V 2 bases and J 5 bases; bases outside gene matches: 2. In DNA, the CDR3 is TGTGCCAGCAGTTTACGACTAGCGGGGAACAATGAGCAGTTCTTC. It translates to CASSLRLAGNNEQFF.

This chain connects TRBV25-1 to TRBJ1-6; no clear D. Germline CDR1 MGHDK, CDR2 SYGVNS. This CDR3 has 13 residues. The V end lost 7 bases, the J end lost 5 bases, and 9 bases lay between the germline ends. CDR3 sequence: CASTRLNNSPLHF. Written as DNA, the CDR3 is TGTGCCAGCACCAGACTAAATAATTCACCCCTCCACTTT.

The chain recombines TRBV30 with TRBJ1-2, with D tentatively TRBD1 (5 bases). Germline-derived CDR1 and CDR2 are GTSNPN and SVGIG (reference sequence). The CDR3 covers 14 residues. V lost 2 bases to trimming and J lost 4 bases, with 14 bases between them. The CDR3 here is CAWSRLRAGYGYTF. The CDR3, as DNA: TGTGCCTGGAGTCGACTCAGGGCCGGCTATGGCTACACCTTC. Drawing the rest from reference TRBV30 and TRBJ1-2, the complete variable domain is SQTIHQWPATLVQPVGSPLSLECTVEGTSNPNLYWYRQAAGRGLQLLFYSVGIGQISSEVPQNLSASRPQDRQFILSSKKLLLSDSGFYLCAWSRLRAGYGYTFGSGTRLTVV.

V is TRBV20-1 and J is TRBJ2-3; 7 bases match TRBD1. Germline CDR1 DFQATT, CDR2 SNEGSKA (reference sequence). Losses at the gene ends were 5 bases for V and 5 bases for J; bases not matched to a gene: 7. This CDR3 contains 13 residues. The CDR3 protein is CSADRAGLDTQYF. DNA of the CDR3: TGCAGTGCTGACAGGGCCGGATTAGATACGCAGTATTTT.

The rearrangement links TRBV7-8 to TRBJ1-1; D not resolved. Per germline, CDR1 SGHVS and CDR2 FQNEAQ. There are 14 residues in the CDR3. The ends were cut back, 0 bases at V and 3 bases at J, with 8 bases in the middle. CDR3 protein: CASSLAGRHTEAFF. The DNA for the CDR3 is TGTGCCAGCAGCTTAGCCGGACGGCACACTGAAGCTTTCTTT.

The gene calls are TRBV6-2 or TRBV6-3 and TRBJ1-1; D might be TRBD1 (5 bases). The CDR3 spans 15 residues. Germline CDR1 MNHEY, CDR2 SVGEGT. Trimming shortened V by 6 bases and J by 2 bases, and 16 bases separated the two germline ends. CDR3 loop: CASSRSTGINTEAFF. The DNA for the CDR3 is TGTGCCAGCAGCCGATCTACAGGAATCAACACTGAAGCTTTCTTT.

The chain recombines TRBV7-9 with TRBJ1-1, with 9 bases matching TRBD1. This CDR3 is 14 amino acids long. Germline CDR1 and CDR2: SEHNR and FQNEAQ (reference sequence). The V segment lost 5 bases and the J segment 3 bases; nucleotides outside the gene matches: 4. The CDR3 DNA is TGTGCCAGCAGCGCCACAGGGGGCGACACTGAAGCTTTCTTT. Translation: CASSATGGDTEAFF.

This rearrangement joins TRBV28 to TRBJ1-5; tentatively, D is TRBD1 (5 bases). The CDR3 loop spans 18 amino acids. Trimming removed 4 bases from V and 4 bases from J, with 23 bases in between. Germline V lookup: CDR1 MDHEN, CDR2 SYDVKM. The CDR3 is CASSSKDQGIGTNQPQHF. CDR3 nucleotide sequence: TGTGCCAGCAGTTCGAAAGACCAGGGTATCGGGACTAATCAGCCCCAGCATTTT.

The chain links TRBV11-1 to TRBJ2-5; D is possibly TRBD2 (6 bases). CDR1 and CDR2 from the germline V gene are SGHAT and FQDESV (reference sequence). V dropped 7 bases and J dropped 3 bases, with 15 bases sitting between them. CDR3 length: 14 amino acids. The CDR3 here is CASNLLGGKETQYF. The CDR3 region has the DNA TGTGCCAGCAACCTTCTCGGGGGAAAAGAGACCCAGTACTTC. The full variable domain, in which reference TRBV11-1 and TRBJ2-5 provide the parts outside the CDR3, is EAEVAQSPRYKITEKSQAVAFWCDPISGHATLYWYRQILGQGPELLVQFQDESVVDDSQLPKDRFSAERLKGVDSTLKIQPAELGDSAMYLCASNLLGGKETQYFGPGTRLLVL.

The rearrangement joins TRBV2 to TRBJ2-7; no clear D. Germline CDR1 and CDR2: SNHLY and FYNNEI. Trimming shortened V by 8 bases and J by 1 base, and 6 bases separated the two germline ends. This CDR3 comprises 11 residues. CDR3 loop: CASGVSYEQYF. The CDR3 DNA reads as TGTGCCAGCGGGGTGTCCTACGAGCAGTACTTC.

The chain uses TRBV9 and TRBJ2-5, with 9 bases fitting TRBD2. Germline V gene data show CDR1 as SGDLS and CDR2 as YYNGEE. CDR3 size: 17 residues. With V trimmed by 0 bases and J by 0 bases, 6 bases remained unmatched. CDR3 DNA sequence: TGTGCCAGCAGCGTAGCTACGAGCGGGGGGTACCAAGAGACCCAGTACTTC. Translating it yields CASSVATSGGYQETQYF.

This sequence joins TRBV25-1 and TRBJ1-6, with D perhaps matching TRBD1 (6 bases). Germline-derived CDR1 and CDR2 are MGHDK and SYGVNS. The CDR3 sequence is 15 residues long. The ends were cut back, 2 bases at V and 8 bases at J, with 13 bases in the middle. The CDR3 loop reads CASSEAPGHYSPLHF. In nucleotides, the CDR3 is TGTGCCAGCAGTGAAGCCCCGGGACACTATTCACCCCTCCACTTT.

This chain uses TRBV30 with TRBJ2-5; D possibly corresponds to TRBD1 (6 bases). Germline CDR1 reads GTSNPN; CDR2 reads SVGIG (reference sequence). CDR3 length: 18 amino acids. With 2 bases removed from V and 2 bases from J, the gap between germline ends came to 24 bases. The CDR3 sequence is CAWSRRTGTQKRQETQYF. Written as DNA, the CDR3 is TGTGCCTGGAGTCGTCGCACTGGGACACAGAAACGGCAAGAGACCCAGTACTTC.

V is TRBV6-2 or TRBV6-3 and J is TRBJ2-7, with 8 nucleotides matching TRBD2. There are 15 residues in the CDR3. J lost 3 bases, V lost 0 bases, and 4 bases had no gene match. CDR1 is MNHEY and CDR2 is SVGEGT in the germline V gene. DNA for the CDR3: TGTGCCAGCAGTTACTCTAGCGGGGTCTACTACGAGCAGTACTTC. Its translation is CASSYSSGVYYEQYF.

This rearrangement joins TRBV29-1 to TRBJ1-2; no firm D call. The CDR3 length is 11 residues. V was cut by 3 bases and J by 4 bases, with 6 bases left in between. Germline V gives CDR1 SQVTM, CDR2 ANQGSEA. DNA for the CDR3: TGCAGCGTTGATTGGGCCTATGGCTACACCTTC. It encodes CSVDWAYGYTF.

This chain joins TRBV27 and TRBJ2-1, with D possibly matching TRBD2 (7 bases). Trimming pared 2 bases from V and 7 bases from J, leaving 12 bases between. This CDR3 region has 14 residues. Germline V gene lookup returns CDR1 MNHEY and CDR2 SMNVEV (reference sequence). The DNA of the CDR3 is TGTGCCAGCAGTTTAGGGGGGGGGCCGAATGAGCAGTTCTTC. Its translation is CASSLGGGPNEQFF.

This chain uses TRBV10-3 with TRBJ2-7, with 15 bases that match TRBD2. Germline V CDR1 and CDR2: ENHRY, SYGVKD. Trimming at V came to 2 bases and at J to 4 bases, leaving 3 bases not matched to a gene. This CDR3 has 16 residues. Here the CDR3 reads CAISEGLAGGRYEQYF. The CDR3 DNA is TGTGCCATCAGTGAGGGACTAGCGGGGGGGCGATACGAGCAGTACTTC.

This clonotype was seen just once. The CDR3 nucleotides read TGTGCCAGCAGCCGTATCACTAGCGGAAGTTCCACCGGGGAGCTGTTTTTT. This gives the protein CASSRITSGSSTGELFF. The chain carries TRBV4-2 and TRBJ2-2, with 8 bases aligning to TRBD2. The CDR3 runs 17 residues. The V segment lost 4 bases and the J segment 4 bases; nucleotides outside the gene matches: 11. Germline lookup yields CDR1 LGHNA and CDR2 YNFKEQ.

The genes are TRBV2 and TRBJ2-3, with 7 bases aligning to TRBD1. The CDR3 covers 14 residues. With V trimmed by 6 bases and J by 2 bases, 5 bases remained unmatched. Germline V gene sequence: CDR1 SNHLY, CDR2 FYNNEI. CDR3 DNA: TGTGCCAGCAGACAGGGGTTCACCACAGATACGCAGTATTTT. This encodes CASRQGFTTDTQYF.

V usage is TRBV7-2 and J usage is TRBJ2-5; 13 nucleotides align to TRBD2. J gave up 5 bases and V 0 bases, and 21 bases lay outside the gene matches. Germline loops: CDR1 SGHTA, CDR2 FQGNSA. The CDR3 sequence is 22 residues long. The DNA for the CDR3 is TGTGCCAGCAGCTTAGCGCCACCAGTGATGACCCCACTAGCGGGGGGGCGGGAGACCCAGTACTTC. As protein: CASSLAPPVMTPLAGGRETQYF. Full variable domain (missing parts from reference TRBV7-2 and TRBJ2-5): GAGVSQSPSNKVTEKGKDVELRCDPISGHTALYWYRQSLGQGLEFLIYFQGNSAPDKSGLPSDRFSAERTGGSVSTLTIQRTQQEDSAVYLCASSLAPPVMTPLAGGRETQYFGPGTRLLVL.

A single count supports this clonotype. The chain is built from TRBV28 and TRBJ2-7, with 10 bases fitting TRBD1. Germline V gene sequence: CDR1 MDHEN, CDR2 SYDVKM. The CDR3 covers 16 residues. V lost 4 bases, J lost 9 bases, and 15 bases stayed unmatched. The CDR3 spells CASSSPGRTGGRRQYF. Here the CDR3 DNA reads TGTGCCAGCAGTTCCCCTGGGCGGACAGGGGGTCGGAGGCAGTACTTC.

The gene calls are TRBV20-1 and TRBJ2-7, with D maybe TRBD1 (6 bases). V shed 6 bases and J shed 2 bases, with 14 bases lying between them. Germline lookup yields CDR1 DFQATT and CDR2 SNEGSKA (reference sequence). This CDR3 region has 13 residues. CDR3 loop: CSANRVTTYEQYF. CDR3 coding DNA: TGCAGTGCGAACAGGGTAACGACCTACGAGCAGTACTTC.

The chain employs TRBV12-3 or TRBV12-4 and TRBJ2-1; D not resolved. V was clipped by 3 bases and J by 10 bases, with 13 bases between them. The CDR3 sequence is 13 residues long. In DNA form, the CDR3 reads TGTGCCAGCAGTTTTTTCAGCGCCGAGGAGCAGTTCTTC. It encodes CASSFFSAEEQFF.